The rows below give T cell receptor beta chains drawn from one sample of a study of cytomegalovirus exposure and HLA in healthy donors. The repertoire was sequenced with immunoSEQ multiplex PCR; TCRdb's copy has only in-frame clones and lacks some. The sample holds tens of thousands of clones, roughly 79% seen once. The sample was PBMCs. Receptor source: a man aged 50 to 59 in good health and CMV-seronegative. The CDR3 runs from the conserved cysteine through the conserved F or W. D genes are given only for firm matches. Not all rows give a size; the values are once, few, many and, for expanded clones, a class.

j_call | clone_size | v_call | d_call | cdr3_length | cdr3_nt | cdr3_aa
TRBJ2-2 | . | TRBV11-3 | TRBD2 | 15 | TGTGCCAGCAGCCCTTTTGGGGGAGGGGCCGGGGAGCTGTTTTTT | CASSPFGGGAGELFF
TRBJ1-2 | few | TRBV5-5 | . | 14 | TGTGCCAGCAGCTTGGATGCAGGCACCTATGGCTACACCTTC | CASSLDAGTYGYTF
TRBJ2-5 | once | TRBV10-3 | . | 12 | TGTGCCATCAGTGTACAGCGGGAGACCCAGTACTTC | CAISVQRETQYF
TRBJ1-1 | . | TRBV29-1 | TRBD1 | 13 | TGCAGCACACTACAGGGGGGGAACACTGAAGCTTTCTTT | CSTLQGGNTEAFF
TRBJ1-4 | . | TRBV13 | . | 13 | TGTGCCAGCAGCACCCTCTCCGGGGAAAAACTGTTTTTT | CASSTLSGEKLFF
TRBJ2-4 | . | TRBV7-8 | TRBD2 | 17 | TGTGCCAGCAGCAGGGGGACTAGCGGGTTAGCCAAAAACATTCAGTACTTC | CASSRGTSGLAKNIQYF
TRBJ2-3 | . | TRBV7-6 | . | 13 | TGTGCCAGCAGCTCTCCCCCCACAGATACGCAGTATTTT | CASSSPPTDTQYF
TRBJ1-4 | . | TRBV28 | . | 14 | TGTGCCAGCAGAGAGGGTGGGGCTAATGAAAAACTGTTTTTT | CASREGGANEKLFF
TRBJ1-5 | . | TRBV28 | . | 14 | TGTGCCAGCCTATTGGGGGGGAACAATCAGCCCCAGCATTTT | CASLLGGNNQPQHF
TRBJ1-2 | . | TRBV9 | . | 13 | TGTGCCAGCAGCGCTGACAGCTACTATGGCTACACCTTC | CASSADSYYGYTF
TRBJ1-5 | . | TRBV14 | . | 13 | TGTGCCAGCAGCCAAGGGGGCCGGCAGCCCCAGCATTTT | CASSQGGRQPQHF
TRBJ2-1 | . | TRBV5-1 | TRBD2 | 19 | TGCGCCAGCAGCTTGTCACTAGCGGGGGCGCCTATATACTACAATGAGCAGTTCTTC | CASSLSLAGAPIYYNEQFF
TRBJ2-1 | . | TRBV25-1 | . | 14 | TGTGCCAGCCAAATGGGGGGTTCCTACAATGAGCAGTTCTTC | CASQMGGSYNEQFF
TRBJ2-7 | once | TRBV30 | . | 13 | TGTGCCTGGAGTGTACGCAGGGCCCACGAGCAGTACTTC | CAWSVRRAHEQYF
TRBJ2-7 | . | TRBV5-5 | . | 13 | TGTGCCAGCAGCTCAACGCAGGGTTTGGAGCAGTACTTC | CASSSTQGLEQYF
TRBJ2-7 | . | TRBV5-1 | TRBD1 | 15 | TGCGCCAGCAGGAAATCGGGACAGGGGGTGGACGAGCAGTACTTC | CASRKSGQGVDEQYF
TRBJ2-1 | . | TRBV9 | TRBD1 | 15 | TGTGCCAGCAGCTCAAGGACAGGCGGTATCAATGAGCAGTTCTTC | CASSSRTGGINEQFF
TRBJ2-5 | few | TRBV19 | . | 11 | TGTGCCAGTAGTACGGAAGAGACCCAGTACTTC | CASSTEETQYF
TRBJ2-3 | many | TRBV6-5 | . | 14 | TGTGCCAGCAGTCAAAGGGGGACCACAGATACGCAGTATTTT | CASSQRGTTDTQYF
TRBJ2-6 | . | TRBV7-6 | . | 16 | TGTGCCAGCACCTTGGGGGGTCTTGCTGGGGCCAACGTCCTGACTTTC | CASTLGGLAGANVLTF
TRBJ1-1 | . | TRBV6-5 | . | 14 | TGTGCCAGCAGTTACACCGAAGCGAACACTGAAGCTTTCTTT | CASSYTEANTEAFF
TRBJ1-6 | once | TRBV7-2 | . | 15 | TGTGCCAGCAGCTTAGGACAGACGAGAAATTCACCCCTCCACTTT | CASSLGQTRNSPLHF